The sequence of this TCR beta chain was determined in a study of cytomegalovirus exposure and HLA in healthy donors. Study overall: Early release data held some 79 million unique TCRs from HLA-typed donors. General observations from the study: Indistinguishability led to the exclusion of some V segments, TRBV6-2 and TRBV6-3 included.

About this clone itself: Its specificity is not known.

These donors, healthy bone marrow donors, were studied. Germline V CDR1 and CDR2: SEHNR, FQNEAQ (reference sequence). The V and J ends lost 2 bases and 2 bases, in that order; junction bases with no gene match: 7. The CDR3 covers 17 residues. PCR involved 60 Vbeta and 13 Jbeta primers. Repertoires were generated with immunoSEQ multiplex PCR, while TCRdb's copy carries only in-frame clones and drops some. The sample contains 150,000 to 200,000 clones, 79% of which appear only once. The source of this sequence is a woman in her 50s in good health and CMV-seronegative. The sample was PBMCs. V usage is TRBV7-9 and J usage is TRBJ1-5, with 9 nucleotides matching TRBD1. CDR3 region: CASSLNRGPGGNQPQHF. The CDR3 DNA reads TGTGCCAGCAGCTTAAACAGGGGGCCGGGTGGCAATCAGCCCCAGCATTTT.